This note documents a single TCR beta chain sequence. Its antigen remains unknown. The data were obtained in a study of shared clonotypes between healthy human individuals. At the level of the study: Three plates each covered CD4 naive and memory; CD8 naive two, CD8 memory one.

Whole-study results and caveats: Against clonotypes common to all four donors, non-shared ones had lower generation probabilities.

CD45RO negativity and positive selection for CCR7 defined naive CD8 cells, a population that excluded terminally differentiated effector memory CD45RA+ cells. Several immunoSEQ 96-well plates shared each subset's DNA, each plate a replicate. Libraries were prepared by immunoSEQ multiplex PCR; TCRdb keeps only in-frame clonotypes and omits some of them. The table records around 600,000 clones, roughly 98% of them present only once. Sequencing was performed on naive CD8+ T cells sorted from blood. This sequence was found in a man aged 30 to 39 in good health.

The CDR3 coding sequence is TGTGCCAGCATGAGCTCTGGGGCCAACGTCCTGACTTTC. This sequence encodes CASMSSGANVLTF. The V call is TRBV9, the J call TRBJ2-6; D is undetermined. The germline gives CDR1 SGDLS, CDR2 YYNGEE. The ends were cut back, 6 bases at V and 0 bases at J, with 4 bases in the middle. The CDR3 spans 13 residues.